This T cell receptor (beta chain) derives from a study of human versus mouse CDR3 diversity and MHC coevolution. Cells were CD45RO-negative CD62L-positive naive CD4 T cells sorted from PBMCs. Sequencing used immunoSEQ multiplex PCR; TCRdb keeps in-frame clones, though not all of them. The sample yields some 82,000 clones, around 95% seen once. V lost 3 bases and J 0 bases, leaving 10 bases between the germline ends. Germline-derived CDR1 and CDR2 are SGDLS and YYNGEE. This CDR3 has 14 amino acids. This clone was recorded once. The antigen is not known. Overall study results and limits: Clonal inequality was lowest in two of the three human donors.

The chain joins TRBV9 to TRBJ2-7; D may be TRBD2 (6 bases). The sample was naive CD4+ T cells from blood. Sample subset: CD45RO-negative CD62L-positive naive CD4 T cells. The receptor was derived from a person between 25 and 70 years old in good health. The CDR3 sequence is CASSDPTSSYEQYF. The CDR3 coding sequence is TGTGCCAGCAGCGACCCGACTAGCTCCTACGAGCAGTACTTC.